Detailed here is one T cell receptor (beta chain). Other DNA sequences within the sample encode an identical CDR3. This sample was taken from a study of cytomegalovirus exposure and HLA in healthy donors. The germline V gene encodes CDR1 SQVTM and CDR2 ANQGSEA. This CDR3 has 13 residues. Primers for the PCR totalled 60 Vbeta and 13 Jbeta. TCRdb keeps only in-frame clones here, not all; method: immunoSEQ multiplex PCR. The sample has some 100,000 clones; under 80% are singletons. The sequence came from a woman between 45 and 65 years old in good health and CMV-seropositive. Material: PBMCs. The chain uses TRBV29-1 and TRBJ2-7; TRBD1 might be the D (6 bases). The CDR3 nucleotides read TGCAGTGTTCGTGCAGGGGCCTCCTACGAGCAGTACTTC. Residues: CSVRAGASYEQYF.